This T cell receptor (beta chain) was recorded in a study of CD8 T cells in ankylosing spondylitis. This clonotype has more than one count but fewer than ten. TCRdb analysed the 5' RACE reads with MiXCR anew, one entry per CDR3 protein. In the table there are 200,000 to 300,000 distinct CDR3 sequences, approximately 11% of which are singletons. The sample consisted of blood, either unsorted or a sorted T cell fraction (not recorded which). This TCR was sampled from a male donor with ankylosing spondylitis or in good health (not recorded which).

CDR3 DNA: TGTGCCAGCAGCATACAAGGAGGCTATGGCTACACCTTC. It translates to CASSIQGGYGYTF. This rearrangement joins TRBV6-1 to TRBJ1-2; D remains unclear. The ends were cut back, 6 bases at V and 4 bases at J, with 12 bases in the middle. The CDR3 is 13 amino acids. Per the germline V gene, CDR1 is MNHNS and CDR2 is SASEGT.